The present T cell receptor (beta chain) was sequenced within a study of blood T cell repertoires in COVID-19. Whole-study context: Acute-phase and convalescent COVID-19 samples originated in the United States, Italy and Spain. Sample material is recorded as cDNA or gDNA derived from T cells, B-cell-depleted T cells, or PBMCs.

Germline values: CDR1 MNHEY, CDR2 SMNVEV (reference sequence). J lost 3 bases, V lost 6 bases, and 10 bases had no gene match. The CDR3 extends over 15 amino acids. In the original processing: Amplification of reference gene primers was used by the study to estimate nucleated cell counts. This table comes from immunoSEQ multiplex PCR, and its TCRdb copy is limited to in-frame clones, with some not included. The V and J calls and clone size were taken over from that table, and D and trimming were inferred from the DNA. Here the sample spans roughly 60,000 clones, about 88% being singletons. Sequenced material: peripheral blood. This clonotype was sampled from a human donor with active COVID-19. The donor label of this sample is uncertain. The V and J genes are TRBV27 and TRBJ1-1, with TRBD1 identical over 7 bases. The CDR3 protein is CASRTQGPFDTEAFF. The CDR3 nucleotides read TGTGCCAGCAGAACACAGGGGCCTTTCGACACTGAAGCTTTCTTT.